Sequencing of this T cell receptor (beta chain) was carried out in a study of CD8 T cell repertoires and HIV-1 epitope variants (dated by TCRdb to the early 2020s). Background for the entire study: Twenty-five peptides representing autologous and known Gag and Nef epitope variants were each used to stimulate T cells in separate culture wells. The control conditions were a CMV, EBV and flu peptide pool, the Ebola AY9 epitope as a negative control, and a well with no peptide. The epitopes tested covered three Gag epitope families plus Nef HW9 and YT9. T cells were enriched with the EasySep Human T Cell Enrichment Kit and co-cultured with equal numbers of autologous T cell-negative cells as antigen-presenting cells. Cultures ran for about 9 days in IMDM with gentamicin, with half-media changes on days 3 and 7 adding IL-2, IL-7 and IL-15. An aliquot of 1M T cells was saved as an uncultured baseline condition, separate from the roughly 80 T cell cultures. A total of around 80 T cell cultures were run, with each culture condition done in triplicate except for one peptide, which was done in duplicate. Results the study describes overall, beyond this receptor: The assay could identify only TCR beta chains and pointed to proliferation in response to antigen, not to T cell function or cytokine profile. Roughly 5 clonotypes recognized the Nef KF9 family and one clonotype recognized the HW9 family, while no responses to the TAALDMSHF plasma variant were seen. Of the nine antigen-specific TCR beta clonotypes identified, five or six appeared cross-reactive for autologous or known escape epitope variants.

Sequencing of TCR beta CDR3 regions was done on the immunoSEQ platform at survey depth. The QIAamp DNA micro kit was used to extract genomic DNA from every cultured and uncultured CD8+ T cell population. The paper's processing steps were these. Samples with fewer than 5,000 productive reads were excluded, which removed about 7% of the roughly 80 HIV peptide-stimulated cultures. Sequences were trimmed to CDR3 by a MANAFEST web app, and nonproductive sequences, CDR3s under 5 amino acids, and sequences not starting with C or ending with F/W were removed. To count as antigen-specific, a clonotype had to be expanded in at least 2 of 3 replicates compared with the no-peptide control at FDR 0.01, and only within one epitope family. In addition, a specific clonotype needed a frequency at least fivefold higher than in wells stimulated with peptides from other epitope families. The table was pulled from immuneACCESS by TCRdb, which kept in-frame rearrangements only. Such tables lose some clones; where checked, under half of the loss comes from unresolved V genes, and the rest has no known cause. V and J calls plus clone size are reproduced from that table; the DNA served to infer D and trimming. The sample table shows approximately 5,600 clones, and around 64% are seen once. The biggest ten clones account for around 40% of the sample.

V lost 4 bases and J lost 4 bases, and the count of bases not matched to a germline gene is 16. Sequences SGDLS (CDR1) and YYNGEE (CDR2) are obtained from the germline V gene. Its CDR3 holds 17 amino acids, cysteine through phenylalanine. The retained sequence is limited to the CDR3, 51 bases, with the frame set at the first base. The EasySep Human CD8+ T Cell Enrichment Kit was used on day 10 to isolate CD8+ T cells from every culture. In regard to this clone: No cognate antigen has been identified for it. No base qualities exist here, and no much larger clone lies one base off it.

Source material: cultured CD8+ T cells derived from PBMCs. The chain is assembled from TRBV9 and TRBJ2-5; TRBD2 aligns with 7 central bases. The receptor was derived from a male donor with HIV. The sequenced DNA is TGTGCCAGCAGCCTCCGGGGGGAGGGGCTGGGTGGAGAGACCCAGTACTTC. This translates into CASSLRGEGLGGETQYF.